These 8 T cell receptor beta chains were all obtained from the same sample, sequenced in a study of blood T cells in healthy people across ages. Primers used in a second PCR of about 6 to 11 cycles were a sample-barcoded 5' primer and a J-beta primer mix. TCRdb re-called the 5' RACE reads through MiXCR, storing one row per CDR3 protein. Of 800,000 to 950,000 distinct CDR3 sequences listed, about 29% are singletons. These data were also filed under a second study, of T cells of mothers and their children.

Source material: blood. These receptors all stem from a woman aged 40 to 50 in good health.

This clonotype appeared once. This chain uses TRBV11-2 with TRBJ2-5; 7 bases agree with TRBD1. The DNA end is a closer match to TRBJ2-7, so the J assignment may be wrong. This CDR3 has 15 residues. Looked up from germline, CDR1 is SGHAT and CDR2 is FQNNGV. DNA for the CDR3: TGTGCCAGCAGCTTAGCCCGGGACAGTTACTACGAGCAGTACTTC. Its protein product is CASSLARDSYYEQYF.

This clonotype was recorded only once. This chain links TRBV7-2 with TRBJ2-7, with 8 bases lining up with TRBD2. V trimming: 5 bases; J trimming: 3 bases; junction bases outside the gene matches: 12. The CDR3 is 16 residues long. Germline CDR1 is SGHTA and CDR2 is FQGNSA. The CDR3 spells CASSRLIFGTSYEQYF. CDR3 sequence (DNA): TGTGCCAGCAGCCGCCTTATATTCGGGACTAGCTACGAGCAGTACTTC. The whole variable domain, filled in from reference TRBV7-2 and TRBJ2-7, reads GAGVSQSPSNKVTEKGKDVELRCDPISGHTALYWYRQSLGQGLEFLIYFQGNSAPDKSGLPSDRFSAERTGGSVSTLTIQRTQQEDSAVYLCASSRLIFGTSYEQYFGPGTRLTVT.

Many counts were recorded for this clonotype. The chain couples TRBV27 to TRBJ2-4; the match to TRBD1 covers 7 bases. The CDR3 is 14 residues long. Germline V lookup: CDR1 MNHEY, CDR2 SMNVEV (reference sequence). V gave up 2 bases and J gave up 9 bases; unmatched junction bases: 7. The CDR3 is CASSLKRTGGIQYF. CDR3 sequence (DNA): TGTGCCAGCAGTTTAAAGAGGACAGGAGGCATTCAGTACTTC.

This clonotype was recorded once. The CDR3 region is CASSQLGVEEAFF. In DNA form, the CDR3 reads TGTGCCAGCAGCCAACTAGGCGTGGAGGAAGCTTTCTTT. The chain links TRBV6-6 to TRBJ1-1, with unresolved D. The length of the CDR3 is 13 residues. Germline CDR1 MNHNY, CDR2 SVGAGI (reference sequence). Trimming cost V 6 bases and J 8 bases, with 16 bases left between them.

CDR3 DNA: TGTGCCAGCAGCCGAACGGGGCGGACAGGGAGCGAGCAGTACTTC. It translates to CASSRTGRTGSEQYF. The chain carries TRBV27 and TRBJ2-7; 8 bases are shared with TRBD1. Looked up from germline, CDR1 is MNHEY and CDR2 is SMNVEV (reference sequence). The CDR3 runs 15 residues. The junction had 13 bases not matched to a gene; V was cut back by 6 bases and J by 6 bases.

This clonotype appeared many times. J is TRBJ2-3 and V is TRBV12-3 or TRBV12-4, with TRBD1 matching over 7 bases. The V segment lost 5 bases and the J segment 5 bases; nucleotides outside the gene matches: 7. This CDR3 comprises 14 residues. The CDR3 region is CASSPSGGGDTQYF. The CDR3 DNA reads as TGTGCCAGCAGTCCCTCAGGGGGTGGAGATACGCAGTATTTT.

The chain employs TRBV15 and TRBJ2-4; D uncertain. The CDR3 runs to 17 residues. The germline V gene has CDR1 LNHNV and CDR2 YYDKDF (reference sequence). V was cut by 1 base and J by 13 bases, with 26 bases left in between. CDR3 in amino acids: CATSRVSGVPTYNEQYF. CDR3 bases: TGTGCCACCAGCAGAGTATCTGGGGTGCCGACCTACAATGAGCAGTACTTC.

This clonotype has a count of ten or more. This rearrangement joins TRBV6-6 to TRBJ2-7, with 10 bases matching TRBD1. The CDR3 runs 17 residues. Unmatched junction bases numbered 12, after V lost 0 bases and J lost 7 bases. Germline assignment: CDR1 MNHNY and CDR2 SVGAGI (reference sequence). This CDR3 reads CASSYSVPGTGVGEQYF. CDR3 coding DNA: TGTGCCAGCAGTTACTCGGTCCCCGGGACAGGGGTTGGGGAGCAGTACTTC.